The 21 T cell receptor beta chains below all came from one sample that was sequenced in a study of cytomegalovirus exposure and HLA in healthy donors. With 60 Vbeta and 13 Jbeta primers, the PCR was carried out. The repertoire was sequenced with immunoSEQ multiplex PCR; TCRdb's copy has only in-frame clones and lacks some. This table holds 150,000 or so clones, less than 65% found once. The source material was PBMCs. Source of these receptors: a woman aged 25 to 39 in good health and CMV-seropositive.

The chain carries TRBV27 and TRBJ2-5; no reliable D call. CDR1 MNHEY and CDR2 SMNVEV come from the germline V gene (reference sequence). The CDR3 contains 15 residues. Trimming pared 5 bases from V and 4 bases from J, leaving 17 bases between. CDR3 DNA sequence: TGTGCCAGCAGTAGGAACGAGGCTATCGGAGAGACCCAGTACTTC. Amino acid sequence: CASSRNEAIGETQYF.

This clone showed up just a few times. The gene calls are TRBV11-3 and TRBJ2-7; tentative D call: TRBD1 (6 bases). The CDR3 covers 14 residues. V lost 5 bases and J 6 bases, leaving 17 bases between the germline ends. Germline loops: CDR1 SGHNT, CDR2 YENEEA. The CDR3: CASSPGQPSFEQYF. As DNA, the CDR3 is TGTGCCAGCAGCCCGGGACAACCAAGCTTCGAGCAGTACTTC.

Turning to this clone: A junction end diverges from the germline sequence, so it may reflect a read error. V and J are TRBV27 and TRBJ2-1; no reliable D call. The CDR3 spans 15 residues. Germline-derived CDR1 and CDR2 are MNHEY and SMNVEV (reference sequence). The CDR3 is CASSLSMRFNNEQFF. The CDR3 DNA sequence: TGTGCCAGCAGTTTATCGATGCGGTTCAACAATGAACAGTTCTTC.

J is TRBJ2-3 and V is TRBV9; TRBD1 agrees at 7 bases. Trimming cost V 5 bases and J 4 bases; bases outside gene matches: 4. The CDR3 spans 13 residues. Germline V gene lookup returns CDR1 SGDLS and CDR2 YYNGEE. CDR3 bases: TGTGCCAGCAGACCCGACAGGGCAGATACGCAGTATTTT. The encoded protein is CASRPDRADTQYF.

This sequence joins TRBV28 and TRBJ2-7; D remains ambiguous. Germline CDR1 and CDR2: MDHEN and SYDVKM. V was clipped by 2 bases and J by 1 base, with 3 bases between them. The CDR3 is made up of 12 amino acids. The DNA for the CDR3 is TGTGCCAGCAGTTTAGCGTCCTACGAGCAGTACTTC. Amino acids: CASSLASYEQYF.

The chain has TRBV27 and TRBJ2-6; D gene ambiguous. This CDR3 contains 13 residues. Germline V gene lookup returns CDR1 MNHEY and CDR2 SMNVEV (reference sequence). V dropped 6 bases and J dropped 0 bases, with 3 bases sitting between them. The CDR3 region has the DNA TGTGCCAGCAGCCTCTCTGGGGCCAACGTCCTGACTTTC. Translating gives CASSLSGANVLTF.

In DNA form, the CDR3 reads TGTGCCAGCAGCCCGTGGGCCAGGGGGCTAGCTAACTATGGCTACACCTTC. Amino acids: CASSPWARGLANYGYTF. The chain is built from TRBV7-3 and TRBJ1-2; 8 bases are shared with TRBD1. CDR3 length equals 17 residues. J was trimmed by 0 bases and V by 5 bases; bases with no gene match: 11. The germline gives CDR1 SGHTA, CDR2 FQGTGA. The whole variable domain, filled in from reference TRBV7-3 and TRBJ1-2, reads GAGVSQTPSNKVTEKGKYVELRCDPISGHTALYWYRQSLGQGPEFLIYFQGTGAADDSGLPNDRFFAVRPEGSVSTLKIQRTERGDSAVYLCASSPWARGLANYGYTFGSGTRLTVV.

The chain uses TRBV15 and TRBJ1-5, with 7 bases fitting TRBD1. Germline V lookup: CDR1 LNHNV, CDR2 YYDKDF (reference sequence). The CDR3 totals 17 residues. With V trimmed by 0 bases and J by 5 bases, 10 bases remained unmatched. CDR3 DNA: TGTGCCACCAGCAGAGATTATTCTAGACAGGGCTATCAGCCCCAGCATTTT. This sequence encodes CATSRDYSRQGYQPQHF. Using reference TRBV15 and TRBJ1-5 for the parts outside the CDR3, the full variable domain is DAMVIQNPRYQVTQFGKPVTLSCSQTLNHNVMYWYQQKSSQAPKLLFHYYDKDFNNEADTPDNFQSRRPNTSFCFLDIRSPGLGDTAMYLCATSRDYSRQGYQPQHFGDGTRLSIL.

The CDR3 sequence: CASSERGGLGEKLFF. CDR3 sequence (DNA): TGCGCCAGCAGCGAAAGGGGGGGTTTAGGTGAAAAACTGTTTTTT. V usage is TRBV5-1 and J usage is TRBJ1-4; D possibly corresponds to TRBD1 (6 bases). The germline V gene has CDR1 SGHRS and CDR2 YFSETQ. This CDR3 is 15 amino acids long. The ends were cut back, 4 bases at V and 7 bases at J, with 17 bases in the middle.

The chain carries TRBV6-6 and TRBJ2-7; no reliable D call. Germline V gives CDR1 MNHNY, CDR2 SVGAGI (reference sequence). The CDR3 is 11 residues long. Trimming took off 6 bases at V and 5 bases at J, with 8 bases between the two ends. The CDR3 reads CASRTSNEQYF. DNA of the CDR3: TGTGCCAGCAGAACAAGTAACGAGCAGTACTTC.

A few counts support this clone. The chain links TRBV5-1 to TRBJ2-5; no clear D gene. The CDR3 sequence is 15 residues long. The V gene lost 0 bases and the J gene lost 1 base, with 10 bases spanning the gap. Germline V gene data show CDR1 as SGHRS and CDR2 as YFSETQ. CDR3 loop: CASSLARPLQETQYF. The CDR3 DNA reads TGCGCCAGCAGCTTGGCCAGGCCGCTCCAAGAGACCCAGTACTTC. Full variable domain (missing parts from reference TRBV5-1 and TRBJ2-5): KAGVTQTPRYLIKTRGQQVTLSCSPISGHRSVSWYQQTPGQGLQFLFEYFSETQRNKGNFPGRFSGRQFSNSRSEMNVSTLELGDSALYLCASSLARPLQETQYFGPGTRLLVL.

This chain links TRBV27 with TRBJ1-4; 9 bases match TRBD1. The CDR3 covers 14 residues. The V segment lost 2 bases and the J segment 8 bases; nucleotides outside the gene matches: 3. Germline loops: CDR1 MNHEY, CDR2 SMNVEV (reference sequence). The CDR3 region has the DNA TGTGCCAGCAGTTTAACAGGGGGCCGGGAAAAACTGTTTTTT. Protein sequence: CASSLTGGREKLFF.

This clone has just a few counts. The chain carries TRBV5-6 and TRBJ2-7, with TRBD2 matching 9 bases. This CDR3 has 16 residues. V shed 0 bases, J shed 5 bases, and the junction held 9 bases outside the gene matches. Germline CDR1 reads SGHDT; CDR2 reads YYEEEE. DNA for the CDR3: TGTGCCAGCAGCTTGGTGGGCGGGGGGGACGCCCACGAGCAGTACTTC. This encodes CASSLVGGGDAHEQYF.

V usage is TRBV28 and J usage is TRBJ2-7, with 10 bases aligning to TRBD1. V lost 5 bases, J lost 1 base, and 5 bases stayed unmatched. Germline V gene lookup returns CDR1 MDHEN and CDR2 SYDVKM. CDR3 length equals 15 residues. CDR3 sequence reads: CASSTRDRGSYEQYF. CDR3 bases: TGTGCCAGCAGTACCCGGGACAGGGGTTCCTACGAGCAGTACTTC.

Worth noting for this clone: At one end the junction does not follow the germline gene, possibly because of a read error. The gene calls are TRBV9 and TRBJ2-3; 8 bases align to TRBD2. Germline CDR1 SGDLS, CDR2 YYNGEE. The CDR3 is 14 residues long. The CDR3 nucleotides are TGTGCCAGCAGCGTTCGGACTAGCAGAGATACGCAGTATTTT. It yields the protein CASSVRTSRDTQYF. The whole variable domain, filled in from reference TRBV9 and TRBJ2-3, reads DSGVTQTPKHLITATGQRVTLRCSPRSGDLSVYWYQQSLDQGLQFLIQYYNGEERAKGNILERFSAQQFPDLHSELNLSSLELGDSALYFCASSVRTSRDTQYFGPGTRLTVL.

This sequence joins TRBV11-2 and TRBJ1-1; 7 bases are shared with TRBD1. CDR1 and CDR2 from the germline V gene are SGHAT and FQNNGV. The junction had 6 bases not matched to a gene; V was cut back by 4 bases and J by 4 bases. The CDR3 spans 14 residues. The CDR3 sequence: CASSSRTGLTEAFF. The CDR3 DNA sequence: TGTGCCAGCAGCTCGCGGACAGGCCTCACTGAAGCTTTCTTT. Full variable domain (outside the CDR3, taken from reference TRBV11-2 and TRBJ1-1): EAGVAQSPRYKIIEKRQSVAFWCNPISGHATLYWYQQILGQGPKLLIQFQNNGVVDDSQLPKDRFSAERLKGVDSTLKIQPAKLEDSAVYLCASSSRTGLTEAFFGQGTRLTVV.

In its sample, this clone was seen a few times. The CDR3 coding sequence is TGTGCCAGCAGCTCCTCCATATGGGGAGCGCGTGCTTACACCGGGGAGCTGTTTTTT. Amino acids: CASSSSIWGARAYTGELFF. The chain combines TRBV11-2 with TRBJ2-2; D is possibly TRBD2 (5 bases). The V end was cut by 4 bases, the J end by 3 bases, with 24 bases between. CDR1 is SGHAT, CDR2 FQNNGV, per germline. CDR3 length equals 19 residues. The whole variable domain, remainder taken from reference TRBV11-2 and TRBJ2-2, is EAGVAQSPRYKIIEKRQSVAFWCNPISGHATLYWYQQILGQGPKLLIQFQNNGVVDDSQLPKDRFSAERLKGVDSTLKIQPAKLEDSAVYLCASSSSIWGARAYTGELFFGEGSRLTVL.

The chain is built from TRBV7-9 and TRBJ1-1; no firm D call. Germline V gene sequence: CDR1 SEHNR, CDR2 FQNEAQ (reference sequence). This CDR3 has 13 residues. V shed 2 bases and J shed 3 bases, with 7 bases lying between them. The CDR3 here is CASSLFGDTEAFF. DNA of the CDR3: TGTGCCAGCAGCTTATTCGGGGACACTGAAGCTTTCTTT.

The chain couples TRBV5-1 to TRBJ2-3; TRBD2 aligns across 7 bases. Germline V gene sequence: CDR1 SGHRS, CDR2 YFSETQ. The V gene end was trimmed by 6 bases and the J gene end by 2 bases; junction bases not matched to a gene: 6. This CDR3 contains 14 residues. The CDR3 here is CASNGGGDTDTQYF. For the CDR3, the DNA is TGCGCCAGCAACGGCGGGGGTGACACAGATACGCAGTATTTT. Complete variable domain (other parts from reference TRBV5-1 and TRBJ2-3): KAGVTQTPRYLIKTRGQQVTLSCSPISGHRSVSWYQQTPGQGLQFLFEYFSETQRNKGNFPGRFSGRQFSNSRSEMNVSTLELGDSALYLCASNGGGDTDTQYFGPGTRLTVL.

The V gene is TRBV2, the J gene TRBJ2-1; the match to TRBD2 covers 13 bases. Unmatched junction bases numbered 3, after V lost 11 bases and J lost 5 bases. The CDR3 length is 13 residues. Germline V CDR1 and CDR2: SNHLY, FYNNEI. As DNA, the CDR3 is TGTGCCGACGGGACTAGCGGGGACAATGAGCAGTTCTTC. It yields the protein CADGTSGDNEQFF.

The V gene is TRBV19, the J gene TRBJ1-5, with no clear D. Deletions cut 7 bases from V and 3 bases from J, with 13 bases between. The V gene's germline CDR1 is LNHDA and CDR2 SQIVND (reference sequence). This CDR3 region has 14 residues. The CDR3 protein is CASKSRPFNQPQHF. The CDR3 DNA is TGTGCCAGTAAGTCCAGGCCTTTCAATCAGCCCCAGCATTTT.